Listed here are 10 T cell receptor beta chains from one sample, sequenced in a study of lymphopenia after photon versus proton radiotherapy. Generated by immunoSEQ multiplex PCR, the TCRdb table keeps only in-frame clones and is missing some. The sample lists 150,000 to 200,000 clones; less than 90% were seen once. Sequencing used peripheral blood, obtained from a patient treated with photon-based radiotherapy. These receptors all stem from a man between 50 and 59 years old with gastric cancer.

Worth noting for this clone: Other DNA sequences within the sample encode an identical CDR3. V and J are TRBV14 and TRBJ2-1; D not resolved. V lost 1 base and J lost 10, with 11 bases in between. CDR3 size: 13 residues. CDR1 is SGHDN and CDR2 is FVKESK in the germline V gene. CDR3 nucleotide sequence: TGTGCCAGCAGCCAAGTATCTCTCGGGGAGCAGTTCTTC. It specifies CASSQVSLGEQFF.

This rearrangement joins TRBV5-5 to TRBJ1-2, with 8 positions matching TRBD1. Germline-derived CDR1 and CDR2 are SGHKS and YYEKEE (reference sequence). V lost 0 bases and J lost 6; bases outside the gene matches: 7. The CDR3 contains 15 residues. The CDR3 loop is CASSLDPGGENGYTF. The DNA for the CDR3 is TGTGCCAGCAGCTTGGATCCAGGGGGCGAAAATGGCTACACCTTC. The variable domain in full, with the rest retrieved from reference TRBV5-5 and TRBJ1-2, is DAGVTQSPTHLIKTRGQQVTLRCSPISGHKSVSWYQQVLGQGPQFIFQYYEKEERGRGNFPDRFSARQFPNYSSELNVNALLLGDSALYLCASSLDPGGENGYTFGSGTRLTVV.

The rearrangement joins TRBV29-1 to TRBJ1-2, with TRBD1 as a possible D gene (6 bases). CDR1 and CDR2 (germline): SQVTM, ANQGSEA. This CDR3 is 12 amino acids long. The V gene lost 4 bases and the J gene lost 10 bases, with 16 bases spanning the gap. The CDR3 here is CSVVRGIYDYTF. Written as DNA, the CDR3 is TGCAGCGTTGTAAGGGGGATTTACGACTACACCTTC. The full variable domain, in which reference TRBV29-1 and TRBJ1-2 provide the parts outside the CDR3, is SAVISQKPSRDICQRGTSLTIQCQVDSQVTMMFWYRQQPGQSLTLIATANQGSEATYESGFVIDKFPISRPNLTFSTLTVSNMSPEDSSIYLCSVVRGIYDYTFGSGTRLTVV.

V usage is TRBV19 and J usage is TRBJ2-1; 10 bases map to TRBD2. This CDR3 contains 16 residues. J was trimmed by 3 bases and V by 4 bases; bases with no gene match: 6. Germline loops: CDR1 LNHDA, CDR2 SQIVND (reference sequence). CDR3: CASSRATSGFYNEQFF. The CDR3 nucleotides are TGTGCCAGTAGTAGAGCGACTAGCGGGTTCTACAATGAGCAGTTCTTC.

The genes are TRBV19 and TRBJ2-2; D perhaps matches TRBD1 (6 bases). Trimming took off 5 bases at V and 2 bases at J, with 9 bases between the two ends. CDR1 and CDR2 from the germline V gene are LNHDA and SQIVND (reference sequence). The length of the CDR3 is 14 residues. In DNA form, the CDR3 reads TGTGCCAGTAGTGTACAGGGAAACACCGGGGAGCTGTTTTTT. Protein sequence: CASSVQGNTGELFF.

The CDR3 DNA reads as TGTGCCAGCAGCATCGGGAATCAGCCCCAGCATTTT. The encoded protein is CASSIGNQPQHF. The rearrangement links TRBV7-9 to TRBJ1-5; D is ambiguous. This CDR3 contains 12 residues. Germline V gene sequence: CDR1 SEHNR, CDR2 FQNEAQ (reference sequence). V lost 5 bases to trimming and J lost 4 bases, with 6 bases between them. Full variable domain (missing parts from reference TRBV7-9 and TRBJ1-5): DTGVSQNPRHKITKRGQNVTFRCDPISEHNRLYWYRQTLGQGPEFLTYFQNEAQLEKSRLLSDRFSAERPKGSFSTLEIQRTEQGDSAMYLCASSIGNQPQHFGDGTRLSIL.

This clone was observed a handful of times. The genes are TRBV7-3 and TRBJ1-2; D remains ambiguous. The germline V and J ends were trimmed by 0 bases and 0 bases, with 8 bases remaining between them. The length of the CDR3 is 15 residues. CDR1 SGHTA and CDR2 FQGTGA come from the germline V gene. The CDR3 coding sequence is TGTGCCAGCAGCTTAACGTCGGGCTCTAACTATGGCTACACCTTC. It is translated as CASSLTSGSNYGYTF.

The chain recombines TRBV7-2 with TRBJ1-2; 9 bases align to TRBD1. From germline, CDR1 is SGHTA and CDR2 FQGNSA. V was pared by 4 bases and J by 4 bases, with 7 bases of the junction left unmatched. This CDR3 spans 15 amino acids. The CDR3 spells CASSSRTGVGYGYTF. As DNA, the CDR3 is TGTGCCAGCAGCTCCCGGACAGGGGTCGGCTATGGCTACACCTTC. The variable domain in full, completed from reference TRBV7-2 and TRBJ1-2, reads GAGVSQSPSNKVTEKGKDVELRCDPISGHTALYWYRQSLGQGLEFLIYFQGNSAPDKSGLPSDRFSAERTGGSVSTLTIQRTQQEDSAVYLCASSSRTGVGYGYTFGSGTRLTVV.

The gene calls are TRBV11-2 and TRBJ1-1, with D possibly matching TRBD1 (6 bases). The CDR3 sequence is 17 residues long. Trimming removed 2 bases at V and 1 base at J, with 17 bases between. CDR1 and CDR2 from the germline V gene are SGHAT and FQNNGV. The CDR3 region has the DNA TGTGCCAGCAGCTTACAAACAGGGTGGGCTGGGAACACTGAAGCTTTCTTT. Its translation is CASSLQTGWAGNTEAFF.

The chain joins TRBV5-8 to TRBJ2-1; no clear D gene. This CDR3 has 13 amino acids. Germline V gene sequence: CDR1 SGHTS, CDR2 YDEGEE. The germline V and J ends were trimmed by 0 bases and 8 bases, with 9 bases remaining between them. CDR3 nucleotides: TGTGCCAGCAGCTTGGCGCTACCAGATGAGCAGTTCTTC. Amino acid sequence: CASSLALPDEQFF.